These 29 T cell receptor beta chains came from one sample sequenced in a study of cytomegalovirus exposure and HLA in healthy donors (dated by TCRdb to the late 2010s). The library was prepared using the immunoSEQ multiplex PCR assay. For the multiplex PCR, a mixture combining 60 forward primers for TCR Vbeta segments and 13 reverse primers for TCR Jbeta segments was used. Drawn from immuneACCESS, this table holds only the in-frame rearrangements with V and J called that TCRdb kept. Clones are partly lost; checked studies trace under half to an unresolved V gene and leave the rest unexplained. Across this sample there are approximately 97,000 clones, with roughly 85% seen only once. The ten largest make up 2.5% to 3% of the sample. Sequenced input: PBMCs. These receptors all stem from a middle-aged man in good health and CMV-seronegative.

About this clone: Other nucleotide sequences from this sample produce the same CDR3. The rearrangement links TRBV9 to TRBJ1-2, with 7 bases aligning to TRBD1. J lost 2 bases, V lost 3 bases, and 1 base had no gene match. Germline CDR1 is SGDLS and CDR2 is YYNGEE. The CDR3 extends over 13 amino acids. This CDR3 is CASSARGNYGYTF. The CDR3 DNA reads TGTGCCAGCAGCGCCAGGGGGAACTATGGCTACACCTTC.

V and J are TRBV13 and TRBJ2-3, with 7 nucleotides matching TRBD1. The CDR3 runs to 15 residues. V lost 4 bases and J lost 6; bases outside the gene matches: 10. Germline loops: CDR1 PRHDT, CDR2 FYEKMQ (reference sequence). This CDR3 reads CASSSYTEGADTQYF. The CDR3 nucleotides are TGTGCCAGCAGCTCGTACACCGAGGGGGCGGATACGCAGTATTTT.

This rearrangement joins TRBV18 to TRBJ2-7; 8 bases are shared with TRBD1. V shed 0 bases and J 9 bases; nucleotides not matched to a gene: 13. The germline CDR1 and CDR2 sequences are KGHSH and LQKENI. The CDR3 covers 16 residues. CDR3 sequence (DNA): TGTGCCAGCTCACCACCGTCGTTGCAGGGGGCAGGTGTGCAGTACTTC. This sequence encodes CASSPPSLQGAGVQYF.

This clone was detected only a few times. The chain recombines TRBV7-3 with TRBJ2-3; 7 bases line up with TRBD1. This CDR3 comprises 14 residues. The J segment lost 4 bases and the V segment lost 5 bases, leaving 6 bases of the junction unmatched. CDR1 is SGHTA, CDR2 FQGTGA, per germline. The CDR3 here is CASSPDREADTQYF. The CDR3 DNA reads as TGTGCCAGCAGCCCTGACAGGGAAGCAGATACGCAGTATTTT.

The CDR3 reads CASSLATARGGYTF. CDR3 DNA: TGCGCCAGCAGTCTCGCGACTGCTAGGGGTGGCTACACCTTC. This chain uses TRBV23-1 with TRBJ1-2, with D possibly matching TRBD1 (5 bases). TRBV23-1 is given ORF status, its function remaining uncertain. The V end lost 4 bases, the J end lost 7 bases, and 16 bases lay between the germline ends. This CDR3 has 14 residues.

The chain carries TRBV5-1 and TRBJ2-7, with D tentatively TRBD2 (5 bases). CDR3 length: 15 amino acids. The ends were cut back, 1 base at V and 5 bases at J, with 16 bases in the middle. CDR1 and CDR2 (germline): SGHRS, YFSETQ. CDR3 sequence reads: CASSLFGMSTHEQYF. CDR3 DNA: TGCGCCAGCAGCTTGTTCGGGATGTCAACCCACGAGCAGTACTTC.

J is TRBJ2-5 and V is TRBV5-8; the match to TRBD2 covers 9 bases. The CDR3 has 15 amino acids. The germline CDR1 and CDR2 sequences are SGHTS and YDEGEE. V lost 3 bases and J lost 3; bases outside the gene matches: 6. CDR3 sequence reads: CASSWTGLAEETQYF. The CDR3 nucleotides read TGTGCCAGCAGCTGGACGGGACTAGCTGAAGAGACCCAGTACTTC.

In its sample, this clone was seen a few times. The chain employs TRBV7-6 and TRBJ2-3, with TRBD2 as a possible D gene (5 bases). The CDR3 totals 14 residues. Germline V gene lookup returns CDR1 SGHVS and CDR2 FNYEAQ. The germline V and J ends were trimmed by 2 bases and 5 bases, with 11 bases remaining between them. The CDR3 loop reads CASSLTGSLDTQYF. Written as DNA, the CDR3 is TGTGCCAGCAGCTTAACGGGGTCTTTAGATACGCAGTATTTT.

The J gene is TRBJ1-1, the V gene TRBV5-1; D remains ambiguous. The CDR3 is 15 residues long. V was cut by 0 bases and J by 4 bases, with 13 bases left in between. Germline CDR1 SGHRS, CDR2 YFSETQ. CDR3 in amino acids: CASSLGLGSGTEAFF. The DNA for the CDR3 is TGCGCCAGCAGCTTGGGATTGGGAAGCGGCACTGAAGCTTTCTTT.

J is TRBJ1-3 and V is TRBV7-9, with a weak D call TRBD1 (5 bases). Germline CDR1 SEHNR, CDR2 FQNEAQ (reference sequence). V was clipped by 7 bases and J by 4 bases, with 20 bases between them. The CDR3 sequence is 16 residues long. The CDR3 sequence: CASTNLTEPAGNTIYF. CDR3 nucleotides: TGTGCCAGCACCAACCTGACAGAGCCGGCCGGAAACACCATATATTTT.

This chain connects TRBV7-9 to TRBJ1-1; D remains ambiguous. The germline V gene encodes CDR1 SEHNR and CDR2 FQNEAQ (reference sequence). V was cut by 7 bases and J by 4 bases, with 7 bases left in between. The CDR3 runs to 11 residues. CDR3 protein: CASMSGTEAFF. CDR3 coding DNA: TGTGCCAGCATGTCGGGCACTGAAGCTTTCTTT.

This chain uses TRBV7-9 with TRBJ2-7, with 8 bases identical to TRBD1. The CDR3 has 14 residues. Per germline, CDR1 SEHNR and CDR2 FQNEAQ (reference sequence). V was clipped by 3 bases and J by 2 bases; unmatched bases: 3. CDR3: CASSFRDRTYEQYF. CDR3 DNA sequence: TGTGCCAGCAGCTTTCGGGACAGGACCTACGAGCAGTACTTC.

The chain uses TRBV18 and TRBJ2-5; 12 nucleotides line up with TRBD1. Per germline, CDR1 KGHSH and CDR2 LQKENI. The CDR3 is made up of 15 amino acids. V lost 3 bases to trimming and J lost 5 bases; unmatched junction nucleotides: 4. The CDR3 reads CASSPGTGGTETQYF. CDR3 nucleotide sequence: TGTGCCAGCTCACCGGGGACAGGGGGCACCGAGACCCAGTACTTC.

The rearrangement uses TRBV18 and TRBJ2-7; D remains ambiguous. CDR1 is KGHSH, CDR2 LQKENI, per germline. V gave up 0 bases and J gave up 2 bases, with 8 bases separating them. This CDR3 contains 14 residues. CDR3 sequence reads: CASSPPTQPYEQYF. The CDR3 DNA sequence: TGTGCCAGCTCACCACCGACACAGCCCTACGAGCAGTACTTC.

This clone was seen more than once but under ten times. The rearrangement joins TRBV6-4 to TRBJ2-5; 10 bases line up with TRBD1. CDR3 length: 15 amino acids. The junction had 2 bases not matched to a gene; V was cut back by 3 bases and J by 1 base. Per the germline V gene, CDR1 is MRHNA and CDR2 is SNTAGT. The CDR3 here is CASSEGQGSQETQYF. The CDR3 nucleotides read TGTGCCAGCAGTGAGGGACAGGGGAGCCAAGAGACCCAGTACTTC.

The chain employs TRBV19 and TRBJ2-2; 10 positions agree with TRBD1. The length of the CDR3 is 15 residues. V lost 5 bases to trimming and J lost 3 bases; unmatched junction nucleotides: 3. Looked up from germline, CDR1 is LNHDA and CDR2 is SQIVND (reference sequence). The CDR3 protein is CASSGDRGYTGELFF. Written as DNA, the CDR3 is TGTGCCAGTAGTGGGGACAGGGGATACACCGGGGAGCTGTTTTTT.

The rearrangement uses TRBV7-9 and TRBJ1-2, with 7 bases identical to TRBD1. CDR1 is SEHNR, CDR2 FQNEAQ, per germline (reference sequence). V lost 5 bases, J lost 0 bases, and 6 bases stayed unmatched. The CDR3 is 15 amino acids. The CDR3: CASSLQGTPNYGYTF. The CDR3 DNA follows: TGTGCCAGCAGCCTACAGGGGACCCCTAACTATGGCTACACCTTC.

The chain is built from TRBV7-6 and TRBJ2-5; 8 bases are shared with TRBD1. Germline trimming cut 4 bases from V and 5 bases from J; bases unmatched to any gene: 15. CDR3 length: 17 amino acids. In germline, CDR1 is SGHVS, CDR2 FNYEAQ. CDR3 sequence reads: CASSSRRGTGVSETQYF. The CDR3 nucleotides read TGTGCCAGCAGCTCACGGAGGGGGACAGGAGTCTCGGAGACCCAGTACTTC.

The CDR3 reads CASSPPGQEQYF. The CDR3 DNA sequence: TGTGCCAGCAGTCCACCCGGACAGGAGCAGTACTTC. This sequence joins TRBV27 and TRBJ2-7, with D tentatively TRBD1 (6 bases). The CDR3 sequence is 12 residues long. V was shortened by 5 bases and J by 7 bases, with 12 bases between the two germline ends. Germline CDR1 reads MNHEY; CDR2 reads SMNVEV (reference sequence).

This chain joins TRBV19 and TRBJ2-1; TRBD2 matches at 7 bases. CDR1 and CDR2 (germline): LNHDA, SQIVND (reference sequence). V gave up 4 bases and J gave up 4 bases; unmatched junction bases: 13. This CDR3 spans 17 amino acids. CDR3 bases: TGTGCCAGTAGTAGTTTCAGGCGGCTAGCGGCTTACAATGAGCAGTTCTTC. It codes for CASSSFRRLAAYNEQFF.

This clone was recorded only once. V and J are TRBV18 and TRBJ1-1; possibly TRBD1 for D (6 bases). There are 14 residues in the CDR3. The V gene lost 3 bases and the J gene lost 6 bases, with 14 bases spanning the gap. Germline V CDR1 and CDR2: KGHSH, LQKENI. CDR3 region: CASSPGHKAAEAFF. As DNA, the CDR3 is TGTGCCAGCTCACCGGGACACAAAGCGGCTGAAGCTTTCTTT. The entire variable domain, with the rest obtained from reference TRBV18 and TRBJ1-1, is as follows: NAGVMQNPRHLVRRRGQEARLRCSPMKGHSHVYWYRQLPEEGLKFMVYLQKENIIDESGMPKERFSAEFPKEGPSILRIQQVVRGDSAAYFCASSPGHKAAEAFFGQGTRLTVV.

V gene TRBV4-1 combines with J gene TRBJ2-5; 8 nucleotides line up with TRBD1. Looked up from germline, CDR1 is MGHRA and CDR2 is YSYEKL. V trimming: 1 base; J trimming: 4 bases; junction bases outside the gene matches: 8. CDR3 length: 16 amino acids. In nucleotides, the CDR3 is TGCGCCAGCAGCCAAGGGACAGGGCTCGGTAGAGAGACCCAGTACTTC. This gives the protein CASSQGTGLGRETQYF.

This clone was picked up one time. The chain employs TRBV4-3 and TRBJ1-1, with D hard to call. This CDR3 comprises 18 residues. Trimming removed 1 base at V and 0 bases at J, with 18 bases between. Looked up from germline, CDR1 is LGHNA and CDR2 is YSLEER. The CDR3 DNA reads TGCGCCAGCAGCCAAGGGCTCGGGAGCCTACTAATGAACACTGAAGCTTTCTTT. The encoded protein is CASSQGLGSLLMNTEAFF.

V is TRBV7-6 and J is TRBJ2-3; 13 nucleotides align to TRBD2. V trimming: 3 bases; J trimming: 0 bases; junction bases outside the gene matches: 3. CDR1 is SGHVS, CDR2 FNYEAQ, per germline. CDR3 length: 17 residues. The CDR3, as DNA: TGTGCCAGCAGCTTGGGACTAGCGGGGTCTAGCACAGATACGCAGTATTTT. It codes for CASSLGLAGSSTDTQYF.

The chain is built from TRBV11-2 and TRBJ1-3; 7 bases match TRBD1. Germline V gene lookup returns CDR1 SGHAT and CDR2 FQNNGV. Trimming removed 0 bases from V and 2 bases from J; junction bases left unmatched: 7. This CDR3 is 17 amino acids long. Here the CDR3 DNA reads TGTGCCAGCAGCTTAGACCTACAGGGGTTCACTGGAAACACCATATATTTT. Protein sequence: CASSLDLQGFTGNTIYF.

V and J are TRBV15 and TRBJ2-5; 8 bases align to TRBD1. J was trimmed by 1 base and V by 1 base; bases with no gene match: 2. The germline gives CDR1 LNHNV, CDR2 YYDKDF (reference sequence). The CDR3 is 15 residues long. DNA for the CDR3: TGTGCCACCAGCAGAGGTGGGACAGGCCAAGAGACCCAGTACTTC. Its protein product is CATSRGGTGQETQYF. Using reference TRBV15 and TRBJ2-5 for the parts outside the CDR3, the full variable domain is DAMVIQNPRYQVTQFGKPVTLSCSQTLNHNVMYWYQQKSSQAPKLLFHYYDKDFNNEADTPDNFQSRRPNTSFCFLDIRSPGLGDTAMYLCATSRGGTGQETQYFGPGTRLLVL.

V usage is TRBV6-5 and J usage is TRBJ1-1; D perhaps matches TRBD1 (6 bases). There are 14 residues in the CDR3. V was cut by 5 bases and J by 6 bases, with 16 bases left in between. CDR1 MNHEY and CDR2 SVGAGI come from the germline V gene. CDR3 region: CASSPRRGAPEAFF. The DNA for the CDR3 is TGTGCCAGCAGTCCCCGTCGGGGGGCGCCTGAAGCTTTCTTT.

The CDR3, as DNA: TGTGCCAGCAGTCCAACAGGGTCGCGGTATGGCTACACCTTC. It specifies CASSPTGSRYGYTF. The V call is TRBV6-1, the J call TRBJ1-2, with D possibly matching TRBD1 (6 bases). With 5 bases removed from V and 5 bases from J, the gap between germline ends came to 15 bases. This CDR3 contains 14 residues. Per germline, CDR1 MNHNS and CDR2 SASEGT.

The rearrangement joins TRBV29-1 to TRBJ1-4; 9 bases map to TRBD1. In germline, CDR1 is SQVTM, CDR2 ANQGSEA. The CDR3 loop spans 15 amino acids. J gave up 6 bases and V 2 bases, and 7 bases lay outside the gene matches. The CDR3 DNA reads TGCAGCGTTGAAATCACGACAGGGGGTTATGAAAAACTGTTTTTT. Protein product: CSVEITTGGYEKLFF.